Below, 28 T cell receptor beta chains from the same sample are listed, as sequenced in a study of blood T cells in healthy people across ages. It was with a sample-barcoded 5' primer and a J-beta primer mix that a second PCR of roughly 7 to 12 cycles was run. From the 5' RACE reads, TCRdb called clonotypes with MiXCR, one entry per CDR3 protein. The repertoire holds 650,000 to 1,000,000 distinct CDR3 sequences, with about 45% as singletons. The sequenced material came from blood. The receptor source for this set is a man older than 75 in good health.

In this sample, this clonotype turned up a few times. This rearrangement joins TRBV5-6 to TRBJ1-5; TRBD1 is a possible D gene (6 bases). CDR3 length equals 16 residues. Looked up from germline, CDR1 is SGHDT and CDR2 is YYEEEE. Deletions cut 1 base from V and 1 base from J, with 12 bases between. The DNA of the CDR3 is TGTGCCAGCAGCTTGCGCAGGGGAGGCAGCAATCAGCCCCAGCATTTT. Its translation is CASSLRRGGSNQPQHF.

This chain connects TRBV5-4 to TRBJ2-3, with D possibly being TRBD1 (6 bases). Trimming removed 7 bases from V and 6 bases from J, with 18 bases in between. This CDR3 has 14 residues. The germline CDR1 and CDR2 sequences are SGHNT and YYREEE (reference sequence). The CDR3 bases are TGTGCCAGCTGCTCCCAGGGGTCCACGGATACGCAGTATTTT. This encodes CASCSQGSTDTQYF.

The chain combines TRBV29-1 with TRBJ1-6; D uncertain. Looked up from germline, CDR1 is SQVTM and CDR2 is ANQGSEA. V was trimmed by 4 bases and J by 6 bases, leaving 13 bases between them. The CDR3 has 14 amino acids. CDR3 in DNA: TGCAGCGTTGCTGAGGGAATCCGTAATTCACCCCTCCACTTT. As protein: CSVAEGIRNSPLHF. Together with reference TRBV29-1 and TRBJ1-6, the CDR3 gives the full variable domain: SAVISQKPSRDICQRGTSLTIQCQVDSQVTMMFWYRQQPGQSLTLIATANQGSEATYESGFVIDKFPISRPNLTFSTLTVSNMSPEDSSIYLCSVAEGIRNSPLHFGNGTRLTVT.

The count of this clonotype is one. The V call is TRBV5-1, the J call TRBJ1-4; TRBD1 agrees at 7 bases. Trimming at V came to 0 bases and at J to 8 bases, leaving 10 bases not matched to a gene. The germline V gene has CDR1 SGHRS and CDR2 YFSETQ. CDR3 length equals 16 residues. CDR3 sequence (DNA): TGCGCCAGCAGCTTGGATGTGACAGGGCTAGGCGAAAAACTGTTTTTT. This encodes CASSLDVTGLGEKLFF.

This chain connects TRBV7-3 to TRBJ2-1, with unresolved D. The CDR3 has 13 residues. From germline, CDR1 is SGHTA and CDR2 FQGTGA. V was clipped by 1 base and J by 7 bases, with 8 bases between them. As DNA, the CDR3 is TGTGCCAGCAGCTTAATCTTCGGGAATGAGCAGTTCTTC. Amino acid sequence: CASSLIFGNEQFF.

This clonotype showed up just a few times. The genes are TRBV12-3 or TRBV12-4 and TRBJ2-5; the D is unclear. This CDR3 spans 15 amino acids. The V end lost 4 bases, the J end lost 2 bases, and 14 bases lay between the germline ends. The CDR3 region is CASSWTTPTQETQYF. The CDR3 DNA follows: TGTGCCAGCAGTTGGACGACTCCAACACAAGAGACCCAGTACTTC.

Ten or more counts support this clonotype. The genes are TRBV29-1 and TRBJ2-5; no firm D call. V was trimmed by 4 bases and J by 2 bases, leaving 8 bases between them. This CDR3 comprises 12 residues. Germline V gene lookup returns CDR1 SQVTM and CDR2 ANQGSEA. The CDR3: CSVGFTQETQYF. CDR3 sequence (DNA): TGCAGCGTTGGCTTCACTCAAGAGACCCAGTACTTC.

The chain joins TRBV14 to TRBJ1-2; possible D gene TRBD1, 6 bases. V lost 0 bases and J lost 2, with 19 bases in between. CDR1 and CDR2 (germline): SGHDN, FVKESK. CDR3 size: 18 residues. CDR3 sequence: CASSQDQGLTSVNYGYTF. For the CDR3, the DNA is TGTGCCAGCAGCCAAGATCAGGGGCTCACCTCGGTGAACTATGGCTACACCTTC.

The rearrangement joins TRBV28 to TRBJ2-5; no definite D call. Trimming took 3 bases from V and 0 from J, leaving 11 bases between them. This CDR3 has 15 amino acids. In germline, CDR1 is MDHEN, CDR2 SYDVKM. CDR3 DNA: TGTGCCAGCAGTTTCGGTGACAAGTACCAAGAGACCCAGTACTTC. Its translation: CASSFGDKYQETQYF.

This clonotype was seen more than once but under ten times. The gene calls are TRBV5-5 and TRBJ2-7; TRBD2 matches at 8 bases. Germline V lookup: CDR1 SGHKS, CDR2 YYEKEE (reference sequence). Trimming took 4 bases from V and 4 from J; bases not matched to a gene: 7. The CDR3 sequence is 14 residues long. DNA of the CDR3: TGTGCCAGCAGCCCGGCGGGGGGCGGGTACGAGCAGTACTTC. The encoded protein is CASSPAGGGYEQYF.

The rearrangement uses TRBV18 and TRBJ2-1; the D gene is possibly TRBD1 (6 bases). V dropped 0 bases and J dropped 9 bases, with 21 bases sitting between them. The CDR3 length is 17 residues. Germline values: CDR1 KGHSH, CDR2 LQKENI. The CDR3 sequence is CASSPPFRGSATGEQFF. CDR3 nucleotide sequence: TGTGCCAGCTCACCACCGTTCAGGGGTAGCGCGACGGGTGAGCAGTTCTTC.

This clonotype was seen a single time. The chain couples TRBV6-5 to TRBJ1-2, with D possibly TRBD1 on 6 matching bases. The V gene lost 6 bases and the J gene lost 0 bases, with 11 bases spanning the gap. The V gene's germline CDR1 is MNHEY and CDR2 SVGAGI. This CDR3 region has 14 residues. The DNA for the CDR3 is TGTGCCAGCAGATTGACAGGAGCTAACTATGGCTACACCTTC. Translated, it gives CASRLTGANYGYTF.

This clonotype was recorded a few times. The chain carries TRBV7-2 and TRBJ2-7, with D perhaps matching TRBD2 (5 bases). V lost 5 bases and J 3 bases, leaving 14 bases between the germline ends. CDR3 length: 14 amino acids. The germline CDR1 and CDR2 sequences are SGHTA and FQGNSA. CDR3: CASSPAGHNYEQYF. The CDR3 nucleotides read TGTGCCAGCAGCCCGGCGGGTCACAACTACGAGCAGTACTTC.

A note on this clonotype: The junction departs from the called germline gene at one end, perhaps through a read error. This chain uses TRBV29-1 with TRBJ1-1; 7 bases map to TRBD1. CDR1 and CDR2 from the germline V gene are SQVTM and ANQGSEA. This CDR3 contains 15 residues. The CDR3 coding sequence is TGTAGCGTTAAGAGGTCGGGACAGACGAGAACTGAAGCTTTCTTT. Protein sequence: CSVKRSGQTRTEAFF.

The chain combines TRBV20-1 with TRBJ2-5, with D perhaps TRBD2 (6 bases). Germline V gene sequence: CDR1 DFQATT, CDR2 SNEGSKA (reference sequence). The CDR3 length is 12 residues. The V gene lost 2 bases and the J gene lost 11 bases, with 15 bases spanning the gap. CDR3 region: CSARNINREQYF. For the CDR3, the DNA is TGCAGTGCTAGAAACATCAACCGGGAGCAGTACTTC.

The chain has TRBV6-6 and TRBJ2-3; TRBD2 matches at 10 bases. J was trimmed by 5 bases and V by 3 bases; bases with no gene match: 5. Germline V gene sequence: CDR1 MNHNY, CDR2 SVGAGI (reference sequence). The CDR3 extends over 15 amino acids. The CDR3 here is CASSYSTSGLDTQYF. CDR3 DNA sequence: TGTGCCAGCAGTTATTCGACTAGCGGGCTAGATACGCAGTATTTT.

This clonotype came up a few times. J is TRBJ2-5 and V is TRBV15, with no clear D. The CDR3 extends over 16 amino acids. Germline CDR1 and CDR2: LNHNV and YYDKDF (reference sequence). V was clipped by 1 base and J by 4 bases, with 16 bases between them. The CDR3 DNA follows: TGTGCCACCAGCAGAGGTGGCGCTCCCTTGGGAGAGACCCAGTACTTC. Translation: CATSRGGAPLGETQYF. Together with reference TRBV15 and TRBJ2-5, the CDR3 gives the full variable domain: DAMVIQNPRYQVTQFGKPVTLSCSQTLNHNVMYWYQQKSSQAPKLLFHYYDKDFNNEADTPDNFQSRRPNTSFCFLDIRSPGLGDTAMYLCATSRGGAPLGETQYFGPGTRLLVL.

V gene TRBV10-3 combines with J gene TRBJ2-5; D is possibly TRBD1 (6 bases). Judging by the DNA end, TRBJ2-7 fits better; the J call may be wrong. The germline CDR1 and CDR2 sequences are ENHRY and SYGVKD. This CDR3 has 15 residues. The CDR3 nucleotides read TGTGCCATCAGTGAGGGGGCAGGGGAAACCTACGAGCAGTACTTC. This encodes CAISEGAGETYEQYF.

This sequence joins TRBV5-1 and TRBJ2-2; 7 nucleotides agree with TRBD1. V shed 7 bases and J 5 bases; nucleotides not matched to a gene: 11. Germline assignment: CDR1 SGHRS and CDR2 YFSETQ. The CDR3 runs 15 residues. CDR3 protein: CASGTATGGTGELFF. CDR3 DNA: TGCGCCAGCGGGACAGCCACCGGAGGAACCGGGGAGCTGTTTTTT.

The chain has TRBV7-8 and TRBJ2-5, with 9 bases identical to TRBD1. The CDR3 spans 16 residues. The germline CDR1 and CDR2 sequences are SGHVS and FQNEAQ. The V and J ends lost 4 bases and 4 bases, in that order; junction bases with no gene match: 10. The CDR3 reads CASSSNPGTGRETQYF. CDR3 bases: TGTGCCAGCAGCTCCAACCCCGGGACAGGGCGAGAGACCCAGTACTTC.

The V call is TRBV11-3, the J call TRBJ2-7; TRBD1 might be the D (6 bases). V was shortened by 1 base and J by 6 bases, with 13 bases between the two germline ends. CDR1 is SGHNT and CDR2 is YENEEA in the germline V gene. CDR3 size: 14 residues. CDR3 DNA: TGTGCCAGCAGCTTAGGGGCAGGGGACCGCGAGCAGTACTTC. Translated, it gives CASSLGAGDREQYF.

Only a few counts were recorded for this clonotype. The chain couples TRBV29-1 to TRBJ2-2; D uncertain. Germline values: CDR1 SQVTM, CDR2 ANQGSEA. The V end lost 5 bases, the J end lost 6 bases, and 13 bases lay between the germline ends. The CDR3 spans 13 residues. The CDR3 sequence: CSVIPWGSGELFF. CDR3 nucleotides: TGCAGCGTTATACCATGGGGATCCGGGGAGCTGTTTTTT.

This CDR3 reads CASSLGGPDTQYF. The CDR3 nucleotides read TGTGCCAGCAGCTTAGGGGGGCCAGATACGCAGTATTTT. This chain uses TRBV7-2 with TRBJ2-3, with D maybe TRBD1 (6 bases). Germline V gene sequence: CDR1 SGHTA, CDR2 FQGNSA. V was clipped by 1 base and J by 4 bases, with 6 bases between them. CDR3 length: 13 amino acids.

The genes are TRBV29-1 and TRBJ2-3; D ambiguous. Trimming cost V 3 bases and J 5 bases, with 3 bases left between them. CDR3 size: 10 residues. The germline V gene has CDR1 SQVTM and CDR2 ANQGSEA. DNA for the CDR3: TGCAGCGTTGAGGAAGATACGCAGTATTTT. Translating it yields CSVEEDTQYF.

This sequence joins TRBV6-2 or TRBV6-3 and TRBJ2-4, with D perhaps assigned TRBD1 or TRBD2 (6 bases each). This CDR3 spans 16 amino acids. Germline V gene sequence: CDR1 MNHEY, CDR2 SVGEGT. V was cut by 4 bases and J by 1 base, with 14 bases left in between. DNA for the CDR3: TGTGCCAGCAGTTTCGGCAGGGGAGGCGCCAAAAACATTCAGTACTTC. It translates to CASSFGRGGAKNIQYF.

Worth noting for this clonotype: This could be a read error, since a much larger clone is one nucleotide away. The chain links TRBV27 to TRBJ2-1; the D gene is possibly TRBD1 (7 bases). Germline V gives CDR1 MNHEY, CDR2 SMNVEV (reference sequence). The CDR3 extends over 16 amino acids. The CDR3 loop is CASSLRNRGGYNEQVF. The CDR3 DNA follows: TGTGCCAGCAGTTTAAGGAACAGGGGAGGTTACAATGAGCAGGTCTTC.

The chain combines TRBV27 with TRBJ2-1, with D unclear. The CDR3 spans 12 residues. Trimming removed 6 bases at V and 9 bases at J, with 12 bases between. CDR1 is MNHEY and CDR2 is SMNVEV in the germline V gene (reference sequence). CDR3 sequence: CASRLVQSEQFF. CDR3 in DNA: TGTGCCAGCAGGTTAGTACAGAGTGAGCAGTTCTTC.

Of note for this clonotype: A much bigger clone sits one base away, suggesting this may be a read error. The J gene is TRBJ2-1, the V gene TRBV27; 9 nucleotides align to TRBD2. Germline CDR1 MNHEY, CDR2 SMNVEV (reference sequence). The CDR3 is made up of 16 amino acids. The CDR3: CASNLSGGRAGNEQFF. The CDR3, as DNA: TGTGCCAGCAATTTATCGGGCGGGAGGGCTGGCAATGAGCAGTTCTTC.